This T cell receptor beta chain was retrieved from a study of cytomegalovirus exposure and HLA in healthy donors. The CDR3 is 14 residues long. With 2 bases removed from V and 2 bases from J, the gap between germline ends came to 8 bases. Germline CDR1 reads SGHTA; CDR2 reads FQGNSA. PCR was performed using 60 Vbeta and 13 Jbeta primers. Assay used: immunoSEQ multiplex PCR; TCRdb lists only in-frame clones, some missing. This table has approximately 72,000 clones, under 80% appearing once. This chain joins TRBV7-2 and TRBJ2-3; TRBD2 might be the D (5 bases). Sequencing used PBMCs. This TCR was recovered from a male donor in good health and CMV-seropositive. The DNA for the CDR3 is TGTGCCAGCAGCTTACGAGCGGACACAGATACGCAGTATTTT. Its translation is CASSLRADTDTQYF.